The next 21 T cell receptor beta chains were all read from a single sample in a study of cytomegalovirus exposure and HLA in healthy donors. PCR used 60 Vbeta primers and 13 Jbeta primers. The data were produced by immunoSEQ multiplex PCR, yet TCRdb's version contains in-frame clones alone and is incomplete. The repertoire includes some 180,000 clones, around three quarters of them detected once, and about 2% sits in the top ten. The sequenced sample consisted of PBMCs. The receptors here all came from a woman aged 30 to 39 in good health and CMV-seronegative.

Only one count was recorded for this clone. The chain employs TRBV10-3 and TRBJ2-5; perhaps TRBD1 as D (6 bases). Germline CDR1 reads ENHRY; CDR2 reads SYGVKD. There are 15 residues in the CDR3. V shed 5 bases and J shed 1 base, with 14 bases lying between them. CDR3 residues: CAISKTGIFQETQYF. The DNA for the CDR3 is TGTGCCATCAGTAAGACAGGTATATTCCAAGAGACCCAGTACTTC.

The chain combines TRBV4-2 with TRBJ2-5; the match to TRBD1 covers 9 bases. The CDR3 is made up of 17 amino acids. Looked up from germline, CDR1 is LGHNA and CDR2 is YNFKEQ. Germline trimming cut 0 bases from V and 5 bases from J; bases unmatched to any gene: 10. The CDR3 DNA sequence: TGTGCCAGCAGCCAAGATTTGGGACAGGGAAAATCGGAGACCCAGTACTTC. Translated: CASSQDLGQGKSETQYF.

This clone was observed once. The V gene is TRBV7-9, the J gene TRBJ2-7; tentative D call: TRBD1 (5 bases). Germline V gene lookup returns CDR1 SEHNR and CDR2 FQNEAQ (reference sequence). The V end lost 0 bases, the J end lost 0 bases, and 12 bases lay between the germline ends. CDR3 length: 16 residues. The CDR3 region has the DNA TGTGCCAGCAGCTTAGCCAGGGCCGCGAGCTCCTACGAGCAGTACTTC. It encodes CASSLARAASSYEQYF.

Only a few counts were recorded for this clone. This rearrangement joins TRBV30 to TRBJ2-7; 8 bases align to TRBD1. The length of the CDR3 is 14 residues. The germline V gene has CDR1 GTSNPN and CDR2 SVGIG (reference sequence). Trimming at V came to 0 bases and at J to 4 bases, leaving 5 bases not matched to a gene. The CDR3 sequence is CAWSVGQGRYEQYF. The CDR3 DNA sequence: TGTGCCTGGAGTGTAGGACAGGGAAGGTACGAGCAGTACTTC.

This clone came up a few times. The CDR3 reads CASSFGQPYEQYF. For the CDR3, the DNA is TGTGCCAGCAGTTTTGGGCAGCCCTACGAGCAGTACTTC. The rearrangement joins TRBV27 to TRBJ2-7; no clear D gene. Germline V gene lookup returns CDR1 MNHEY and CDR2 SMNVEV (reference sequence). V lost 3 bases and J 2 bases, leaving 8 bases between the germline ends. The CDR3 loop spans 13 amino acids.

This clone is medium-sized (0.01 to 0.1%) by share. V and J are TRBV2 and TRBJ2-1; a possible D gene is TRBD2 (5 bases). The CDR3 runs 15 residues. Germline V gene data show CDR1 as SNHLY and CDR2 as FYNNEI. Deletions cut 2 bases from V and 5 bases from J, with 13 bases between. The CDR3 reads CASSEPSRADNEQFF. CDR3 in DNA: TGTGCCAGCAGTGAACCTTCGAGGGCGGACAATGAGCAGTTCTTC.

The rearrangement links TRBV7-2 to TRBJ2-1, with 14 nucleotides matching TRBD2. V was clipped by 5 bases and J by 4 bases; unmatched bases: 7. The CDR3 sequence is 17 residues long. Germline assignment: CDR1 SGHTA and CDR2 FQGNSA. CDR3 region: CASSIGTSGSPYNEQFF. The CDR3, as DNA: TGTGCCAGCAGCATAGGGACTAGCGGGAGCCCGTACAATGAGCAGTTCTTC.

CDR3 DNA: TGTGCCAGCTCACCATCCGGACAGGGTCATGGCTACACCTTC. Its protein product is CASSPSGQGHGYTF. The chain links TRBV18 to TRBJ1-2; 8 bases are shared with TRBD1. V lost 2 bases to trimming and J lost 6 bases; unmatched junction nucleotides: 5. The germline CDR1 and CDR2 sequences are KGHSH and LQKENI. The CDR3 is made up of 14 amino acids.

The rearrangement joins TRBV5-1 to TRBJ2-5; 7 nucleotides match TRBD2. The germline V gene has CDR1 SGHRS and CDR2 YFSETQ. This CDR3 has 17 amino acids. The J segment lost 2 bases and the V segment lost 4 bases, leaving 14 bases of the junction unmatched. Here the CDR3 reads CASSQNPGGRAQETQYF. The DNA for the CDR3 is TGCGCCAGCAGCCAAAACCCGGGGGGTCGCGCACAAGAGACCCAGTACTTC.

The chain is built from TRBV2 and TRBJ1-5; 9 positions match TRBD1. The CDR3 has 15 residues. Germline trimming cut 2 bases from V and 4 bases from J; bases unmatched to any gene: 3. The germline V gene has CDR1 SNHLY and CDR2 FYNNEI. The CDR3: CASSEWTGENQPQHF. The CDR3 DNA reads TGTGCCAGCAGTGAATGGACAGGGGAGAATCAGCCCCAGCATTTT.

The genes are TRBV7-9 and TRBJ1-1; TRBD1 agrees at 7 bases. CDR3 size: 16 residues. V was clipped by 5 bases and J by 1 base; unmatched bases: 10. Germline CDR1 and CDR2: SEHNR and FQNEAQ (reference sequence). CDR3 coding DNA: TGTGCCAGCAGCACGCGAGACAGGGAACAGAACACTGAAGCTTTCTTT. Translation gives CASSTRDREQNTEAFF.

This chain connects TRBV15 to TRBJ1-2; no firm D call. Per germline, CDR1 LNHNV and CDR2 YYDKDF (reference sequence). This CDR3 comprises 13 residues. Deletions cut 1 base from V and 8 bases from J, with 11 bases between. The CDR3 sequence: CATSRVRGGGYTF. The CDR3 nucleotides read TGTGCCACCAGCAGAGTCCGGGGAGGGGGCTACACCTTC.

V and J are TRBV5-6 and TRBJ2-7; a possible D gene is TRBD1 (6 bases). V was shortened by 2 bases and J by 5 bases, with 14 bases between the two germline ends. Germline V gene data show CDR1 as SGHDT and CDR2 as YYEEEE. The CDR3 runs to 14 residues. This chain's CDR3 is CASSFGQYVNEQYF. DNA of the CDR3: TGTGCCAGCAGCTTCGGACAGTATGTTAACGAGCAGTACTTC.

This chain connects TRBV19 to TRBJ1-4; D remains ambiguous. Trimming took 5 bases from V and 4 from J, leaving 11 bases between them. From germline, CDR1 is LNHDA and CDR2 SQIVND (reference sequence). CDR3 length: 14 amino acids. CDR3 region: CASSAPGLNEKLFF. DNA of the CDR3: TGTGCCAGTAGTGCCCCAGGACTTAATGAAAAACTGTTTTTT.

This rearrangement joins TRBV19 to TRBJ2-7; 8 positions match TRBD1. The CDR3 has 14 residues. V was clipped by 7 bases and J by 2 bases; unmatched bases: 7. Germline V lookup: CDR1 LNHDA, CDR2 SQIVND (reference sequence). The CDR3 here is CASTTRQGPYEQYF. For the CDR3, the DNA is TGTGCCAGTACCACTAGACAGGGGCCCTACGAGCAGTACTTC.

This chain connects TRBV27 to TRBJ2-3; the D gene is possibly TRBD2 (6 bases). V was shortened by 8 bases and J by 2 bases, with 17 bases between the two germline ends. Per germline, CDR1 MNHEY and CDR2 SMNVEV (reference sequence). This CDR3 is built from 15 residues. This CDR3 reads CASSKRGATTDTQYF. CDR3 DNA: TGTGCCAGCTCTAAACGCGGGGCCACCACAGATACGCAGTATTTT.

The chain is built from TRBV7-9 and TRBJ2-5; D unresolved. Trimming left V 3 bases short and J 4 bases short, with 6 bases between. Per the germline V gene, CDR1 is SEHNR and CDR2 is FQNEAQ (reference sequence). This CDR3 comprises 12 residues. Here the CDR3 DNA reads TGTGCCAGCAGCTTGTTCCGAGAGACCCAGTACTTC. As protein: CASSLFRETQYF.

The chain combines TRBV4-2 with TRBJ2-7, with 7 nucleotides matching TRBD1. The CDR3 runs to 15 residues. V lost 2 bases to trimming and J lost 6 bases; unmatched junction nucleotides: 10. Germline V gives CDR1 LGHNA, CDR2 YNFKEQ. The CDR3 region is CASSQRPRQGLEQYF. Written as DNA, the CDR3 is TGTGCCAGCAGCCAACGCCCCAGACAGGGCCTCGAGCAGTACTTC.

J is TRBJ2-7 and V is TRBV28, with D perhaps matching TRBD2 (6 bases). Germline V CDR1 and CDR2: MDHEN, SYDVKM. The CDR3 is 14 residues long. V shed 3 bases and J shed 2 bases, with 11 bases lying between them. The CDR3 DNA follows: TGTGCCAGCAGTTTTGGAGGGATTACCTACGAGCAGTACTTC. Its translation: CASSFGGITYEQYF.

Note on this clone: The sample carries other DNA sequences with the same CDR3. The chain links TRBV7-9 to TRBJ2-7, with unresolved D. Germline-derived CDR1 and CDR2 are SEHNR and FQNEAQ (reference sequence). Trimming shortened V by 3 bases and J by 2 bases, and 11 bases separated the two germline ends. CDR3 length equals 14 residues. CDR3 sequence (DNA): TGTGCCAGCAGCTTGTTAATGGGCGCCTACGAGCAGTACTTC. Protein: CASSLLMGAYEQYF.

The chain couples TRBV6-1 to TRBJ1-2, with D possibly being TRBD1 (6 bases). Deletions cut 6 bases from V and 0 bases from J, with 14 bases between. Germline assignment: CDR1 MNHNS and CDR2 SASEGT. This CDR3 has 15 residues. CDR3 in DNA: TGTGCCAGCAGCGACGTAGGGGGAGCTAACTATGGCTACACCTTC. This encodes CASSDVGGANYGYTF.